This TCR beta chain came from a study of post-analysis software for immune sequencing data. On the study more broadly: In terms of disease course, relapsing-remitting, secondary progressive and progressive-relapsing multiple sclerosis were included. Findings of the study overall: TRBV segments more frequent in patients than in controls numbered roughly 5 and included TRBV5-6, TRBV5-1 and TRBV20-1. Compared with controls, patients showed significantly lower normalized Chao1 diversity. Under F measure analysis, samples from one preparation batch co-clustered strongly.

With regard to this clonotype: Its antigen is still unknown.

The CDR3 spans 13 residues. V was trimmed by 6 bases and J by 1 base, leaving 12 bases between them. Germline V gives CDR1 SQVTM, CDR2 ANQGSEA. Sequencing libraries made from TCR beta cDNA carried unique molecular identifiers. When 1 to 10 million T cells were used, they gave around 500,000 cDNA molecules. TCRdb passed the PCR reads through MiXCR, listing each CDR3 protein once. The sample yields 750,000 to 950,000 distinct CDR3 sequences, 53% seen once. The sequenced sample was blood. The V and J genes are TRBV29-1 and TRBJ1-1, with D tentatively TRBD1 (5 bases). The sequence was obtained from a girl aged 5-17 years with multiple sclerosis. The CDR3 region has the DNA TGCAGCGTCGTCACAGGAACGAACACTGAAGCTTTCTTT. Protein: CSVVTGTNTEAFF.